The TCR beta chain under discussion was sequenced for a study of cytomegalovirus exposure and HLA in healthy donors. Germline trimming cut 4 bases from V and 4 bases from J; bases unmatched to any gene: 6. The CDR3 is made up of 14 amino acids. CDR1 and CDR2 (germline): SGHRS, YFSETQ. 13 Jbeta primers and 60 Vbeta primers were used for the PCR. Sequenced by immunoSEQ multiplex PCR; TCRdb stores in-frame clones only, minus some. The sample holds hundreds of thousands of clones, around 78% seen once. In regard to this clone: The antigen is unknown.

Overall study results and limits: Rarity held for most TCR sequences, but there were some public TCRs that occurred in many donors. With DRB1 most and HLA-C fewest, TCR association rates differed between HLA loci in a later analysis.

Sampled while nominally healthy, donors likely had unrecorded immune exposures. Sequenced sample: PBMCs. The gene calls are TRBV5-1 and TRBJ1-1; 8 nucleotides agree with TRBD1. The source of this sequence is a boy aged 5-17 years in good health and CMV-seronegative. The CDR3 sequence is CASSLDRAGTEAFF. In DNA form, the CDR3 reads TGCGCCAGCAGCCTGGACAGGGCGGGCACTGAAGCTTTCTTT.